This TCR beta chain was obtained from a study of CD8 T cells in ankylosing spondylitis. This CDR3 spans 15 amino acids. V shed 3 bases and J shed 1 base, with 13 bases lying between them. On this clonotype: No antigen is known for it.

Study results and limitations: A TCR beta motif of eight highly homologous variants appeared characteristic of ankylosing spondylitis blood.

TCRdb reanalysed the 5' RACE reads using MiXCR and keeps one entry per CDR3 protein. The repertoire has hundreds of thousands of distinct CDR3 sequences, around 26% of them found once; the top ten carry 0.89%. Specimen: blood, either unsorted or a sorted T cell fraction (not recorded which). The source of this sequence is a male donor with ankylosing spondylitis. The chain employs TRBV12-3 or TRBV12-4 and TRBJ2-7, with D maybe TRBD1 (6 bases). The CDR3 region is CASSLGHGGSYEQYF. The DNA for the CDR3 is TGTGCCAGCAGTTTGGGACATGGAGGTTCCTACGAGCAGTACTTC.